The 15 T cell receptor beta chains presented below share a single source sample, sequenced in a study of T-cell reconstitution after alpha-beta-depleted transplantation in children. Unique molecular identifiers were incorporated when the TCRbeta library was constructed. Each CDR3 protein gets one entry after TCRdb re-called the PCR reads with MiXCR. The sample records 490,000 or so distinct CDR3 sequences, approximately 13% being singletons. This material consisted of PBMCs from the stem cell graft donor, taken from the stem cell graft. The receptors shown here come from a human donor who donated a stem cell graft to a child with combined immunodeficiency.

This clonotype was counted only a few times. The chain uses TRBV4-3 and TRBJ2-3, with a weak D call TRBD2 (6 bases). Per germline, CDR1 LGHNA and CDR2 YSLEER. V dropped 0 bases and J dropped 0 bases, with 7 bases sitting between them. The CDR3 sequence is 15 residues long. This chain's CDR3 is CASSQDGGSTDTQYF. CDR3 nucleotide sequence: TGCGCCAGCAGCCAAGATGGGGGGAGCACAGATACGCAGTATTTT.

Many counts were recorded for this clonotype. The CDR3 DNA follows: TGCAGTGCTAGAAAGTCCGACGGGACAGTGTCGGGCAATCAGCCCCAGCATTTT. It encodes CSARKSDGTVSGNQPQHF. The chain recombines TRBV20-1 with TRBJ1-5; TRBD1 matches at 7 bases. The CDR3 totals 18 residues. V was clipped by 2 bases and J by 2 bases; unmatched bases: 15. Germline CDR1 is DFQATT and CDR2 is SNEGSKA (reference sequence).

The gene calls are TRBV9 and TRBJ2-1, with TRBD2 matching over 10 bases. V gave up 5 bases and J gave up 1 base; unmatched junction bases: 6. Germline loops: CDR1 SGDLS, CDR2 YYNGEE. The CDR3 loop spans 16 amino acids. The CDR3 loop is CASSDSSGSSYNEQFF. CDR3 coding DNA: TGTGCCAGCAGTGATTCTAGCGGGAGTTCCTACAATGAGCAGTTCTTC.

This clonotype was seen only a few times. This sequence joins TRBV12-3 or TRBV12-4 and TRBJ2-2, with no clear D. Trimming pared 3 bases from V and 7 bases from J, leaving 6 bases between. The CDR3 has 12 amino acids. CDR3 DNA: TGTGCCAGCAGTTTTCAGTTCGGGGAGCTGTTTTTT. Encoded protein: CASSFQFGELFF.

This clonotype was recorded at least ten times. The J gene is TRBJ2-1, the V gene TRBV15; D gene unclear. The CDR3 runs 13 residues. V was shortened by 3 bases and J by 6 bases, with 9 bases between the two germline ends. CDR1 is LNHNV and CDR2 is YYDKDF in the germline V gene (reference sequence). The CDR3 DNA reads as TGTGCCACCAGCAGTGAGTTGATCAATGAGCAGTTCTTC. Translation gives CATSSELINEQFF.

This clonotype was seen only a few times. The chain carries TRBV7-9 and TRBJ2-2; 7 nucleotides line up with TRBD2. Germline assignment: CDR1 SEHNR and CDR2 FQNEAQ (reference sequence). The length of the CDR3 is 15 residues. Trimming at V came to 7 bases and at J to 0 bases, leaving 5 bases not matched to a gene. The CDR3 coding sequence is TGTGCCAGCATCCCTGGGGGGGCGAACACCGGGGAGCTGTTTTTT. Its protein is CASIPGGANTGELFF.

This sequence joins TRBV6-1 and TRBJ1-1; D not certain. This CDR3 is 13 amino acids long. The V gene's germline CDR1 is MNHNS and CDR2 SASEGT. V was trimmed by 7 bases and J by 1 base, leaving 10 bases between them. CDR3 sequence reads: CASTQARNTEAFF. The CDR3 DNA reads TGTGCCAGCACCCAGGCAAGGAACACTGAAGCTTTCTTT.

This clonotype was picked up many times. CDR3 protein: CASSRGLRNTDTQYF. The DNA for the CDR3 is TGTGCCAGCAGTCGCGGACTACGTAATACAGATACGCAGTATTTT. V gene TRBV6-5 combines with J gene TRBJ2-3; tentative D call: TRBD2 (6 bases). Germline V gene lookup returns CDR1 MNHEY and CDR2 SVGAGI. Trimming shortened V by 5 bases and J by 3 bases, and 15 bases separated the two germline ends. This CDR3 has 15 amino acids.

This clonotype was picked up a small number of times. The chain uses TRBV6-2 or TRBV6-3 and TRBJ2-1; no firm D call. This CDR3 has 13 amino acids. Germline loops: CDR1 MNHEY, CDR2 SVGEGT. V dropped 7 bases and J dropped 0 bases, with 7 bases sitting between them. CDR3 bases: TGTGCCAGCAACCAGAACTCCTACAATGAGCAGTTCTTC. It yields the protein CASNQNSYNEQFF.

This clonotype has ten or more counts. The chain carries TRBV29-1 and TRBJ2-5; TRBD1 aligns across 8 bases. The J segment lost 5 bases and the V segment lost 7 bases, leaving 6 bases of the junction unmatched. This CDR3 is built from 12 residues. Germline-derived CDR1 and CDR2 are SQVTM and ANQGSEA. The CDR3 here is CSAGQGVETQYF. The DNA of the CDR3 is TGCAGCGCTGGACAGGGAGTGGAGACCCAGTACTTC.

This chain connects TRBV5-1 to TRBJ2-7, with D tentatively TRBD1 (5 bases). Germline V gives CDR1 SGHRS, CDR2 YFSETQ. This CDR3 spans 14 amino acids. The V and J ends lost 4 bases and 0 bases respectively, with 11 bases between them. The chain's CDR3 is CASSPRTNSYEQYF. CDR3 DNA: TGCGCCAGCAGCCCCCGGACAAACTCCTACGAGCAGTACTTC.

This clonotype appeared many times. The V and J genes are TRBV20-1 and TRBJ2-1; 7 bases map to TRBD1. V shed 6 bases, J shed 4 bases, and the junction held 15 bases outside the gene matches. The length of the CDR3 is 16 residues. Per germline, CDR1 DFQATT and CDR2 SNEGSKA (reference sequence). This chain's CDR3 is CSAIPSHRGDYNEQFF. As DNA, the CDR3 is TGCAGTGCCATCCCGTCCCACAGGGGAGATTACAATGAGCAGTTCTTC.

The chain couples TRBV6-8 to TRBJ2-7; D possibly matches TRBD1 or TRBD2 (5 bases each). The CDR3 is 13 residues long. Between the trimmed V and J ends, which lost 6 bases and 2 bases, there was a span of 11 bases. CDR1 MNHGY and CDR2 SAAAGT come from the germline V gene. CDR3 amino acids: CASRIRETYEQYF. The CDR3 DNA follows: TGTGCCAGCAGGATCAGGGAGACCTACGAGCAGTACTTC.

In its sample, this clonotype was seen a few times. The rearrangement links TRBV20-1 to TRBJ2-5, with D possibly TRBD2 on 6 matching bases. V lost 2 bases and J lost 5, with 15 bases in between. Looked up from germline, CDR1 is DFQATT and CDR2 is SNEGSKA (reference sequence). The CDR3 is made up of 14 amino acids. The CDR3, as DNA: TGCAGTGCTAGATCCTCCCCCCTAGCGGAGACCCAGTACTTC. It is translated as CSARSSPLAETQYF.

This chain links TRBV7-3 with TRBJ1-6, with 7 bases identical to TRBD1. The germline V gene encodes CDR1 SGHTA and CDR2 FQGTGA. The V gene end was trimmed by 3 bases and the J gene end by 9 bases; junction bases not matched to a gene: 5. The CDR3 length is 14 residues. This CDR3 reads CASSFTGDASPLHF. For the CDR3, the DNA is TGTGCCAGCAGCTTCACAGGGGACGCTTCACCCCTCCACTTT.